This is a list of T cell receptor beta chains from one sample in a study of T cells in Graves' hyperthyroidism and ophthalmopathy. TCRdb reprocessed the multiplex PCR reads with MiXCR, giving one entry per CDR3 protein. This sample carries more than 550,000 distinct CDR3 sequences, roughly 46% of them seen once, and the ten largest clones take less than 9%. Material for sequencing was peripheral blood or thyroid tissue (not recorded which). These receptors all stem from an adult man with Graves' disease, either hyperthyroidism or ophthalmopathy (not recorded which). Both conserved end residues are part of each CDR3. D genes are given only for firm matches. Clone size is given for some rows only: seen once, a few or many times, or a class if the clone is expanded.

v_gene: TRBV15
abundance: -
d_gene: -
j_gene: TRBJ2-6
CDR3nt: TGTGCCACCAGCATAGACGGGGCCAACGTCCTGACTTTC
CDR3aa: CATSIDGANVLTF

v_gene: TRBV12-3/TRBV12-4
abundance: -
d_gene: TRBD1
j_gene: TRBJ1-5
CDR3nt: TGTGCCAGCAGTCCGGGGACAGACTTTAGCAATCAGCCCCAGCATTTT
CDR3aa: CASSPGTDFSNQPQHF

v_gene: TRBV19
abundance: -
d_gene: -
j_gene: TRBJ1-1
CDR3nt: TGTGCCAGTAGGGCGGGGATCGGCCAGGGCGAAGCTTTCTTT
CDR3aa: CASRAGIGQGEAFF

v_gene: TRBV7-9
abundance: -
d_gene: -
j_gene: TRBJ1-5
CDR3nt: TGTGCCAGCAGCTTAGTAGGGGCGGGGGGACCTCAGCCCCAGCATTTT
CDR3aa: CASSLVGAGGPQPQHF

v_gene: TRBV7-8
abundance: few
d_gene: -
j_gene: TRBJ2-2
CDR3nt: TGTGCCAGCAGCTTGGGACCAGAGGGGAACACCGGGGAGCTGTTTTTT
CDR3aa: CASSLGPEGNTGELFF

v_gene: TRBV20-1
abundance: -
d_gene: -
j_gene: TRBJ1-2
CDR3nt: TGCAGTGCTTACAGGGAGGAGAATGGCTACACCTTC
CDR3aa: CSAYREENGYTF

v_gene: TRBV29-1
abundance: -
d_gene: -
j_gene: TRBJ1-4
CDR3nt: TGCAGCGTTGGGCCAGGGCGAGAAAAACTGTTTTTT
CDR3aa: CSVGPGREKLFF

v_gene: TRBV5-1
abundance: -
d_gene: -
j_gene: TRBJ1-2
CDR3nt: TGCGCCAGCAGCTTCGGGACATATGATGGCTACACCTTC
CDR3aa: CASSFGTYDGYTF

v_gene: TRBV29-1
abundance: -
d_gene: -
j_gene: TRBJ1-4
CDR3nt: TGCAGCCCCGGTGGGGGAAAAGAAAAACTGTTTTTT
CDR3aa: CSPGGGKEKLFF

v_gene: TRBV5-1
abundance: -
d_gene: TRBD2
j_gene: TRBJ2-2
CDR3nt: TGCGCCAGCAGTACAGGACTAGCGGGTAACACCGGGGAGCTGTTTTTT
CDR3aa: CASSTGLAGNTGELFF

v_gene: TRBV7-6
abundance: few
d_gene: TRBD1
j_gene: TRBJ2-7
CDR3nt: TGTGCCAGCAGCTTAGTACAGGGGTCCTACGAGCAGTACTTC
CDR3aa: CASSLVQGSYEQYF

v_gene: TRBV7-2
abundance: few
d_gene: -
j_gene: TRBJ1-4
CDR3nt: TGTGCCAGCAGCTTATTTTCAACTAATGAAAAACTGTTTTTT
CDR3aa: CASSLFSTNEKLFF

v_gene: TRBV29-1
abundance: many
d_gene: -
j_gene: TRBJ1-1
CDR3nt: TGCAGCGTTCCAGGGGCGTGGACTGAAGCTTTCTTT
CDR3aa: CSVPGAWTEAFF

v_gene: TRBV10-2
abundance: -
d_gene: TRBD1
j_gene: TRBJ1-1
CDR3nt: TGCGCCAGCAGGGATGACAGGGCTACGGCTTTCTTT
CDR3aa: CASRDDRATAFF

v_gene: TRBV7-8
abundance: few
d_gene: -
j_gene: TRBJ2-7
CDR3nt: TGTGCCAGCAGCTTCGGTTACGGAGGGTTTTCCTACGAGCAGTACTTC
CDR3aa: CASSFGYGGFSYEQYF

v_gene: TRBV25-1
abundance: -
d_gene: -
j_gene: TRBJ1-2
CDR3nt: TGTGCCAGCAGTGCTAAACCTACGGAAGACTATGGCTACACCTTC
CDR3aa: CASSAKPTEDYGYTF

v_gene: TRBV13
abundance: few
d_gene: TRBD2
j_gene: TRBJ2-2
CDR3nt: TGTGCCAGCAGCCCCCGACTAGCAGCGAACACCGGGGAGCTGTTTTTT
CDR3aa: CASSPRLAANTGELFF

v_gene: TRBV15
abundance: -
d_gene: TRBD2
j_gene: TRBJ2-5
CDR3nt: TGTGCCACCAGCAGAGATATCGGGGGGGGCCTCGAGACCCAGTACTTC
CDR3aa: CATSRDIGGGLETQYF

v_gene: TRBV5-1
abundance: many
d_gene: -
j_gene: TRBJ1-2
CDR3nt: TGTGCCAGCAGCTTAGGATCGATCTATGGCTACACCTTC
CDR3aa: CASSLGSIYGYTF

v_gene: TRBV6-5
abundance: few
d_gene: -
j_gene: TRBJ1-2
CDR3nt: TGTGCCAGCAGTCACTATGGCTACACCTTC
CDR3aa: CASSHYGYTF

v_gene: TRBV19
abundance: -
d_gene: TRBD1
j_gene: TRBJ1-1
CDR3nt: TGTGCCAGTAGTATTCAGGACAGGGATGATGGTGAAGCTTTCTTT
CDR3aa: CASSIQDRDDGEAFF

v_gene: TRBV19
abundance: many
d_gene: -
j_gene: TRBJ1-1
CDR3nt: TGTGCCAGCACTTTCGGAGTGAACACTGAAGCTTTCTTT
CDR3aa: CASTFGVNTEAFF

v_gene: TRBV7-2
abundance: many
d_gene: TRBD1
j_gene: TRBJ1-2
CDR3nt: TGCGCCAGCAGCCATTCAGGGGGAGATGGCTACACCTTC
CDR3aa: CASSHSGGDGYTF

v_gene: TRBV11-2
abundance: -
d_gene: TRBD1
j_gene: TRBJ1-6
CDR3nt: TGTGCCAGCAGTTCCCCCGGACAGGGCTATAATTCACCCCTCCACTTT
CDR3aa: CASSSPGQGYNSPLHF

v_gene: TRBV7-9
abundance: -
d_gene: -
j_gene: TRBJ1-5
CDR3nt: TGTGCCAGCAGTTTATGGGGGGGGACCCAGCCCCAGCATTTT
CDR3aa: CASSLWGGTQPQHF

v_gene: TRBV24-1
abundance: -
d_gene: -
j_gene: TRBJ1-3
CDR3nt: TGTGCCACCGGGGAAGGAGGGCCTACTGGAAACACCATATATTTT
CDR3aa: CATGEGGPTGNTIYF

v_gene: TRBV2
abundance: few
d_gene: TRBD1
j_gene: TRBJ1-5
CDR3nt: TGTGCCAGCAGTTACAGGGGGCGGAATCAGCCCCAGCATTTT
CDR3aa: CASSYRGRNQPQHF

v_gene: TRBV7-2
abundance: -
d_gene: -
j_gene: TRBJ2-2
CDR3nt: TGTGCCAGCAGCCAGTCTGGTGGAGTAACCGGGGAGCTGTTTTTT
CDR3aa: CASSQSGGVTGELFF

v_gene: TRBV20-1
abundance: -
d_gene: TRBD1
j_gene: TRBJ2-2
CDR3nt: TGCAGTGCTAGACCCGTGGACAGGCAACCCACCGGGGAGCTGTTTTTT
CDR3aa: CSARPVDRQPTGELFF

v_gene: TRBV12-3/TRBV12-4
abundance: few
d_gene: -
j_gene: TRBJ1-2
CDR3nt: TGTGCCAGCAGTGCCCAGGGGAGTAACTATGGCTACACCTTC
CDR3aa: CASSAQGSNYGYTF

v_gene: TRBV24-1
abundance: many
d_gene: -
j_gene: TRBJ2-7
CDR3nt: TGTGCCACCAGTTCCGCCCTGGGTTCGATATACGAGCAGTACTTC
CDR3aa: CATSSALGSIYEQYF

v_gene: TRBV20-1
abundance: many
d_gene: -
j_gene: TRBJ2-7
CDR3nt: TGCAGTGCCGCCCCCCCCGGGGGCCAAGAGGATCTGCAGTACTTC
CDR3aa: CSAAPPGGQEDLQYF

v_gene: TRBV12-3/TRBV12-4
abundance: -
d_gene: TRBD2
j_gene: TRBJ2-7
CDR3nt: TGTGCCAGCAGTCCCGGGACTAGCGGGGGCCAGTACTTC
CDR3aa: CASSPGTSGGQYF

v_gene: TRBV7-7
abundance: -
d_gene: -
j_gene: TRBJ2-7
CDR3nt: TGTGCCAGCACCTCGTCTAGGGGCGAGCAGTACTTC
CDR3aa: CASTSSRGEQYF

v_gene: TRBV6-5
abundance: -
d_gene: -
j_gene: TRBJ1-2
CDR3nt: TGTGCCAGCAGTTTATGGGGGGGCGCGGCCTATGGCTACACCTTC
CDR3aa: CASSLWGGAAYGYTF

v_gene: TRBV20-1
abundance: few
d_gene: -
j_gene: TRBJ1-1
CDR3nt: TGCAGTGCTAGTCGGGGGGCAGGAACTGAAGCTTTCTTT
CDR3aa: CSASRGAGTEAFF

v_gene: TRBV20-1
abundance: -
d_gene: -
j_gene: TRBJ2-5
CDR3nt: TGCAGTGCTAGAGATGGGGCGCGGCGGGAAGAGACCCAGTACTTC
CDR3aa: CSARDGARREETQYF

v_gene: TRBV5-6
abundance: -
d_gene: TRBD2
j_gene: TRBJ2-5
CDR3nt: TGTGCCAGCAGCTTTTCTAGCGGGTACCAAGAGACCCAGTACTTC
CDR3aa: CASSFSSGYQETQYF

v_gene: TRBV29-1
abundance: -
d_gene: -
j_gene: TRBJ1-3
CDR3nt: TGCAGCGTTGGGAGGGGAGTTGAAGGCTACACCATATATTTT
CDR3aa: CSVGRGVEGYTIYF

v_gene: TRBV7-1
abundance: -
d_gene: TRBD1
j_gene: TRBJ1-2
CDR3nt: TGTGCCAGCAGCCCCCTGACAGGGGGCAGCTATGGCTACACCTTC
CDR3aa: CASSPLTGGSYGYTF

v_gene: TRBV7-8
abundance: -
d_gene: -
j_gene: TRBJ1-6
CDR3nt: TGTGCCAGCAGCCAAGGAGCCCAGGGCGATTCACCCCTCCACTTT
CDR3aa: CASSQGAQGDSPLHF

v_gene: TRBV6-1
abundance: -
d_gene: TRBD2
j_gene: TRBJ2-5
CDR3nt: TGTGCCAGCAGTCCCCTCGGACTAGCGGATTCCCAAGAGACCCAGTACTTC
CDR3aa: CASSPLGLADSQETQYF

v_gene: TRBV5-4
abundance: -
d_gene: -
j_gene: TRBJ2-5
CDR3nt: TGTGCCAGCGGTTTCGTAAGAGAGACCCAGTACTTC
CDR3aa: CASGFVRETQYF

v_gene: TRBV20-1
abundance: -
d_gene: TRBD1
j_gene: TRBJ2-7
CDR3nt: TGCGGTGCCCGGACAGGAACCTCCTACGAGCAGTACTTC
CDR3aa: CGARTGTSYEQYF

v_gene: TRBV5-1
abundance: many
d_gene: -
j_gene: TRBJ1-1
CDR3nt: TGCGCCAGCAGCTTTGGTGGGTTCACTGAAGCTTTCTTT
CDR3aa: CASSFGGFTEAFF

v_gene: TRBV6-1
abundance: -
d_gene: TRBD1
j_gene: TRBJ2-5
CDR3nt: TGTGCCAGCAGGAAGGGACAGGGGGGCGCGGAACAGTACTTC
CDR3aa: CASRKGQGGAEQYF

v_gene: TRBV5-1
abundance: many
d_gene: -
j_gene: TRBJ1-2
CDR3nt: TGCGCCAGCAGCTTTGGGTTAAGGGATGGCTACACCTTC
CDR3aa: CASSFGLRDGYTF

v_gene: TRBV15
abundance: -
d_gene: TRBD1
j_gene: TRBJ1-5
CDR3nt: TGTGCCACCAGGTCGATCGGGACAGGGGGGAATCAGCCCCAGCATTTT
CDR3aa: CATRSIGTGGNQPQHF

v_gene: TRBV7-9
abundance: -
d_gene: TRBD1
j_gene: TRBJ2-7
CDR3nt: TGTGCCAGCAGCTTAGGGGGGACAGGGCGTTACGAGCAGTACTTC
CDR3aa: CASSLGGTGRYEQYF

v_gene: TRBV20-1
abundance: few
d_gene: TRBD1
j_gene: TRBJ2-7
CDR3nt: TGCAGTGCTAGAGATATCAGGGGGTCCGAGCAGTACTTC
CDR3aa: CSARDIRGSEQYF